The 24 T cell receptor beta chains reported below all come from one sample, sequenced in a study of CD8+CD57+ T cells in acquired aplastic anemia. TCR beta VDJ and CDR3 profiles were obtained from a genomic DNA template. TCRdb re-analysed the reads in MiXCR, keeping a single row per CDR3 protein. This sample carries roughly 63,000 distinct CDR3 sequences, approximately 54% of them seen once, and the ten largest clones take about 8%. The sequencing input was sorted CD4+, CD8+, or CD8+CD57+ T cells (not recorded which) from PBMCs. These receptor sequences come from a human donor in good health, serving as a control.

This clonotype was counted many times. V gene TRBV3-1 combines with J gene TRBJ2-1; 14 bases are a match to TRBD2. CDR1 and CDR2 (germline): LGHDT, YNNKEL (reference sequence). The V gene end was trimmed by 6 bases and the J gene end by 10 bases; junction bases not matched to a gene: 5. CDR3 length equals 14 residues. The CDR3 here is CASRGLAGASEQFF. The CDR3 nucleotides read TGTGCCAGCAGGGGACTAGCGGGAGCTAGCGAGCAGTTCTTC.

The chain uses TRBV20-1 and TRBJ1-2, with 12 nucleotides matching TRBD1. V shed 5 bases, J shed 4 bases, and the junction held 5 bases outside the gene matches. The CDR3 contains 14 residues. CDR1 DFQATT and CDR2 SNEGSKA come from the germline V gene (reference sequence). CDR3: CSAPGTGGGYGYTF. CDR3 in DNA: TGCAGTGCTCCCGGGACAGGGGGCGGCTATGGCTACACCTTC.

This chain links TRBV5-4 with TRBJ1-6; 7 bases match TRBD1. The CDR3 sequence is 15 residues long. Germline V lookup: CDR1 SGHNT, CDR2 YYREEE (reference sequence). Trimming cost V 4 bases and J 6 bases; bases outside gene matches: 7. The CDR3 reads CASSLGTDSNSPLHF. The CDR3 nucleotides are TGTGCCAGCAGCCTGGGGACAGATTCTAATTCACCCCTCCACTTT.

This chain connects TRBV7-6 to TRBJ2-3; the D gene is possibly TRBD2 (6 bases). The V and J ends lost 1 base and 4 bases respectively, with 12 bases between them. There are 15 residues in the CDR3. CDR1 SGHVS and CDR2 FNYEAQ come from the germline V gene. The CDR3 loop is CASSLGGAAADTQYF. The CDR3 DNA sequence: TGTGCCAGCAGCTTAGGCGGGGCAGCCGCAGATACGCAGTATTTT.

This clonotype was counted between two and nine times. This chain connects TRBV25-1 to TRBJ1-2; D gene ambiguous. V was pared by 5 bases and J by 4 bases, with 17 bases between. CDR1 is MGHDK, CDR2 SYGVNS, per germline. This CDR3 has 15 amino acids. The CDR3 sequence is CASSPAGQWGYGYTF. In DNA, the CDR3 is TGTGCCAGCAGTCCGGCAGGTCAGTGGGGCTATGGCTACACCTTC.

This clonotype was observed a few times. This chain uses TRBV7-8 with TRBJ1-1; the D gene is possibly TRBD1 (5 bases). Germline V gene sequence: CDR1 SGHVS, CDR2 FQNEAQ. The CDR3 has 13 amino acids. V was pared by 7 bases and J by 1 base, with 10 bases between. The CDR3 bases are TGTGCCAGCATGCTGGGGGGGAACACTGAAGCTTTCTTT. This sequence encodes CASMLGGNTEAFF.

CDR3 sequence: CASSAGQENSPLHF. DNA for the CDR3: TGTGCCAGCAGTGCGGGACAGGAGAATTCACCCCTCCACTTT. This rearrangement joins TRBV6-1 to TRBJ1-6; TRBD1 agrees at 8 bases. Germline CDR1 reads MNHNS; CDR2 reads SASEGT. This CDR3 region has 14 residues. V was pared by 4 bases and J by 7 bases, with 3 bases of the junction left unmatched.

As DNA, the CDR3 is TGTGCCAGCAGCCTTGACAGGGTGAGGTCCTACGAGCAGTACTTC. Amino acids: CASSLDRVRSYEQYF. The chain carries TRBV7-9 and TRBJ2-7; 7 bases are shared with TRBD1. V shed 5 bases, J shed 1 base, and the junction held 8 bases outside the gene matches. CDR3 length equals 15 residues. Per germline, CDR1 SEHNR and CDR2 FQNEAQ (reference sequence).

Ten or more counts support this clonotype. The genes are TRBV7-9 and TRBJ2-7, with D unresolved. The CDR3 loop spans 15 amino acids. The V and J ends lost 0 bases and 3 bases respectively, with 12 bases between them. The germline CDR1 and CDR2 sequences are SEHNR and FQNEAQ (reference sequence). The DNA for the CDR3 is TGTGCCAGCAGCTTAGCGGGATCCCAAGACTACGAGCAGTACTTC. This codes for CASSLAGSQDYEQYF.

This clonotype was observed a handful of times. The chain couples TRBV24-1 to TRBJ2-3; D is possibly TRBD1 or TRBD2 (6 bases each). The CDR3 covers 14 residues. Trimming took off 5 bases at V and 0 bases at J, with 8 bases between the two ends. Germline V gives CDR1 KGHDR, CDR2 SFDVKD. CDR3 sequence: CATSGGGSTDTQYF. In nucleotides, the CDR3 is TGTGCCACCAGTGGAGGGGGGAGCACAGATACGCAGTATTTT.

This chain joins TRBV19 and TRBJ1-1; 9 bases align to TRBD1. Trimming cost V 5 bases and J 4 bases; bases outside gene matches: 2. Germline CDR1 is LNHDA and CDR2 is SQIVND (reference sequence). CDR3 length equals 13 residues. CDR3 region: CASSATGGTEAFF. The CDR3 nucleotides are TGTGCCAGTAGTGCGACAGGGGGCACTGAAGCTTTCTTT.

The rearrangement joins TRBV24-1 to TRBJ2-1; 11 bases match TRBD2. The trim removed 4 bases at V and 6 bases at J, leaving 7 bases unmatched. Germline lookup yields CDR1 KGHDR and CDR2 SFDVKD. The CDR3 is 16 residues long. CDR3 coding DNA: TGTGCCACCAGTGACTTAAGACTAGCGGGATTCAATGAGCAGTTCTTC. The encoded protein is CATSDLRLAGFNEQFF.

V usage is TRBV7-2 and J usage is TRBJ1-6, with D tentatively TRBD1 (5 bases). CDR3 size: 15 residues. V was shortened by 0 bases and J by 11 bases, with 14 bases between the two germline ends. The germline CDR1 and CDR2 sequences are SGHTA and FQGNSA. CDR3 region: CASSLAYGPGTPLHF. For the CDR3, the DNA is TGTGCCAGCAGCTTAGCCTACGGACCAGGGACACCCCTCCACTTT.

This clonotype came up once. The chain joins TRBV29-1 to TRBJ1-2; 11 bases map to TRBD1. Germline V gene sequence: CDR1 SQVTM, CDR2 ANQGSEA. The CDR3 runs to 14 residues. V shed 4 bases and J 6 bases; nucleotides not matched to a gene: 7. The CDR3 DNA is TGCAGCGTTGTTCGGACAGGGGGCGCGGATGGCTACACCTTC. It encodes CSVVRTGGADGYTF. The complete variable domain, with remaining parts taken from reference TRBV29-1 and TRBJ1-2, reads SAVISQKPSRDICQRGTSLTIQCQVDSQVTMMFWYRQQPGQSLTLIATANQGSEATYESGFVIDKFPISRPNLTFSTLTVSNMSPEDSSIYLCSVVRTGGADGYTFGSGTRLTVV.

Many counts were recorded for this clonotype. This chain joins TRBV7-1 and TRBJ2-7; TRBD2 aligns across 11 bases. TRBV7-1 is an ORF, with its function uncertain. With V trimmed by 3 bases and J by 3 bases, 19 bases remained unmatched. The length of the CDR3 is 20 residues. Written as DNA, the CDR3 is TGTGCCAGCAGCTCTGATAAATTGACTCTAGCGGGAGGCAAATACTACGAGCAGTACTTC. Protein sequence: CASSSDKLTLAGGKYYEQYF.

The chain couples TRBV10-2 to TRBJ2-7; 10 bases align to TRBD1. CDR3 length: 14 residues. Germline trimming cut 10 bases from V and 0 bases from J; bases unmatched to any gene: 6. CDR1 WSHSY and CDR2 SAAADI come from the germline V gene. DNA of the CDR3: TGCGCCACCTGGGGACAGGGGCCCTCCTACGAGCAGTACTTC. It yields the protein CATWGQGPSYEQYF.

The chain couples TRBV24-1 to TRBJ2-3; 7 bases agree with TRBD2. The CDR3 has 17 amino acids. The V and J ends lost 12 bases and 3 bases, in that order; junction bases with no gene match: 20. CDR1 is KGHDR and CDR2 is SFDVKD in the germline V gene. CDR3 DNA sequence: TGTGCCGTCGCCCTTCCCAATGGGGGAGGGCCTACAGATACGCAGTATTTT. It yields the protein CAVALPNGGGPTDTQYF.

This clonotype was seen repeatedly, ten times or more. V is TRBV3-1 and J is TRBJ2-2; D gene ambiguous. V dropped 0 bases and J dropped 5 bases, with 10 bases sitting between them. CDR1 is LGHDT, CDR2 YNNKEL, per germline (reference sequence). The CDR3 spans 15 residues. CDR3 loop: CASSQEVLGTGELFF. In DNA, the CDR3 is TGTGCCAGCAGCCAAGAGGTCCTGGGTACCGGGGAGCTGTTTTTT.

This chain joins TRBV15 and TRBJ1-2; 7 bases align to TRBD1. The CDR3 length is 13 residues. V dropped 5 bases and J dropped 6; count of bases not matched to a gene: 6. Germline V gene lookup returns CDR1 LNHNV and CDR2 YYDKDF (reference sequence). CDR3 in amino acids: CATSPRDSDGYTF. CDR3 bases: TGTGCCACCAGCCCTCGGGACAGTGATGGCTACACCTTC. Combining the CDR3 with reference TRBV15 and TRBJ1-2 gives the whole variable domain DAMVIQNPRYQVTQFGKPVTLSCSQTLNHNVMYWYQQKSSQAPKLLFHYYDKDFNNEADTPDNFQSRRPNTSFCFLDIRSPGLGDTAMYLCATSPRDSDGYTFGSGTRLTVV.

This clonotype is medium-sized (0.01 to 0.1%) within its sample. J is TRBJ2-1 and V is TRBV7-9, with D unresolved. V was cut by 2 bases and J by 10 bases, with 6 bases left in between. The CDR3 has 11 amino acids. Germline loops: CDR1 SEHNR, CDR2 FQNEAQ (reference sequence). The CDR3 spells CASSLLGEQFF. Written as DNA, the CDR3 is TGTGCCAGCAGCTTATTAGGAGAGCAGTTCTTC.

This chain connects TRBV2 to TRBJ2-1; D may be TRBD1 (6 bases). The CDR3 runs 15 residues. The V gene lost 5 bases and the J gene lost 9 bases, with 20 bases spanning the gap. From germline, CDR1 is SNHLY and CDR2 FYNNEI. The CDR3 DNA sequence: TGTGCCAGCAGTAGGGGACGCCGCGTAGGGGGTGAGCAGTTCTTC. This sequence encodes CASSRGRRVGGEQFF.

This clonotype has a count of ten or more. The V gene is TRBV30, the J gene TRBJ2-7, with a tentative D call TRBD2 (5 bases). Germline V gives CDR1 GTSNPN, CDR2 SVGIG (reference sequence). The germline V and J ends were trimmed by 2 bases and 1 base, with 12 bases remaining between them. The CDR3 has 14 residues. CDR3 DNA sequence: TGTGCCTGGAGTTCACGGGGATTATCCTACGAGCAGTACTTC. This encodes CAWSSRGLSYEQYF. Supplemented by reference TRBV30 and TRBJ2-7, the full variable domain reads SQTIHQWPATLVQPVGSPLSLECTVEGTSNPNLYWYRQAAGRGLQLLFYSVGIGQISSEVPQNLSASRPQDRQFILSSKKLLLSDSGFYLCAWSSRGLSYEQYFGPGTRLTVT.

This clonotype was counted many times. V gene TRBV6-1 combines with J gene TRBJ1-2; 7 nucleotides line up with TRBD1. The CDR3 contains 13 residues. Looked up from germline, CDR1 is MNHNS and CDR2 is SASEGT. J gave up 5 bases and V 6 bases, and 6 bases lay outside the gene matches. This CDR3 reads CASSPDRKYGYTF. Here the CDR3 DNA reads TGTGCCAGCAGCCCGGACAGGAAATATGGCTACACCTTC.

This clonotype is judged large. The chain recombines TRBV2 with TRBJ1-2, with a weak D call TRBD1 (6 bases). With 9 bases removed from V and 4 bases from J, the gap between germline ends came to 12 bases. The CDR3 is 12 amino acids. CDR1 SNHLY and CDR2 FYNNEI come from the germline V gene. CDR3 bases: TGTGCCAGAGAGACAGGAACCTATGGCTACACCTTC. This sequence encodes CARETGTYGYTF.